This entry is about one TCR beta chain. The antigen is undetermined. This sample is part of a study of T cell responses to AZD1222 COVID-19 vaccine. The germline gives CDR1 SGHRS, CDR2 YFSETQ. This CDR3 contains 15 residues. Trimming took 3 bases from V and 0 from J, leaving 12 bases between them. Sequenced by immunoSEQ multiplex PCR; TCRdb stores in-frame clones only, minus some. The sample lists 140,000 or so clones, around nine tenths seen once, with around 1.7% in the top ten. Study-wide results and caveats: Close to half of spike-specific TCRs reportedly recognize unmutated variant regions.

The specimen was peripheral blood, collected on day 0 of AZD1222 vaccination. The sequence was obtained from an adult in good health. The gene calls are TRBV5-1 and TRBJ1-2; D remains unclear. The CDR3, as DNA: TGCGCCAGCAGCTCACGAGGAGAAGCTAACTATGGCTACACCTTC. This codes for CASSSRGEANYGYTF.